Ten or more counts support the clone carrying this T cell receptor (beta chain). A much larger clone sits a single nucleotide away, making a read error possible. The sample belongs to a study of T cells in Graves' hyperthyroidism and ophthalmopathy. For the diagnoses, clinical symptoms, serum thyroxine and TRAb, thyroid ultrasound and orbital computed tomography were used. TCR beta CDR3 region amplification was performed from RNA transcripts. Carried out on the TCR CDR3, a first-round RT-PCR used the HTBI primer set. TCRdb itself ran the multiplex PCR reads through MiXCR, one entry per CDR3 protein. The sample carries approximately 610,000 distinct CDR3 sequences, about 15% recorded once. Germline V gives CDR1 SGHAT, CDR2 FQNNGV. This CDR3 has 14 amino acids. The V gene lost 6 bases and the J gene lost 8 bases, with 19 bases spanning the gap.

The receptor comes from a woman aged 40 to 50 with Graves' ophthalmopathy. Sequences were obtained from blood. J is TRBJ1-2 and V is TRBV11-2; D not resolved. In DNA, the CDR3 is TGTGCCAGCAGACTACCGAGATCGCAAAGGGGCTACACCTTC. Protein product: CASRLPRSQRGYTF.